Listed below are T cell receptor beta chains from one sample, sequenced in a study of blood T cell repertoires in COVID-19. The protocol was immunoSEQ multiplex PCR, while the TCRdb copy is restricted to in-frame clones and leaves out a portion. The sample has a few hundred thousand clones, roughly 90% seen once. The sample consisted of peripheral blood. The source is a woman aged 50 to 65 with acute or convalescent COVID-19. Each CDR3 is given with its conserved first and last residue. D genes are given only for firm matches. Size values are once, few and many counts, or a class for expanded clones, and some rows have none.

d_call: -; v_call: TRBV6-5; j_call: TRBJ1-1; clone_size: -; cdr3_aa: CASSYSGGAEAFF; cdr3_nt: TGTGCCAGCAGTTACTCAGGGGGAGCTGAAGCTTTCTTT
d_call: -; v_call: TRBV19; j_call: TRBJ1-5; clone_size: -; cdr3_aa: CASRRQTNQPQHF; cdr3_nt: TGTGCCAGTAGGAGGCAAACAAATCAGCCCCAGCATTTT
d_call: TRBD1; v_call: TRBV10-3; j_call: TRBJ2-7; clone_size: -; cdr3_aa: CASARQGMNDEQYF; cdr3_nt: TGTGCCTCGGCGAGACAGGGGATGAATGACGAGCAGTACTTC
d_call: TRBD2; v_call: TRBV5-4; j_call: TRBJ2-1; clone_size: -; cdr3_aa: CASSLASGRVGYNEQFF; cdr3_nt: TGTGCCAGCAGCTTGGCTAGCGGGAGAGTGGGGTACAATGAGCAGTTCTTC
d_call: TRBD1; v_call: TRBV18; j_call: TRBJ1-1; clone_size: -; cdr3_aa: CASSPGTGGVAEAFF; cdr3_nt: TGTGCCAGCTCACCCGGGACAGGGGGCGTTGCTGAAGCTTTCTTT
d_call: TRBD1; v_call: TRBV4-3; j_call: TRBJ1-1; clone_size: -; cdr3_aa: CASSQETGGLNTEAFF; cdr3_nt: TGCGCCAGCAGCCAAGAAACAGGGGGCCTAAACACTGAAGCTTTCTTT
d_call: -; v_call: TRBV12-3/TRBV12-4; j_call: TRBJ2-3; clone_size: -; cdr3_aa: CASSPRTDTQYF; cdr3_nt: TGTGCCAGCAGCCCTAGGACAGATACGCAGTATTTT
d_call: -; v_call: TRBV10-3; j_call: TRBJ2-2; clone_size: -; cdr3_aa: CAINPTDMNTGELFF; cdr3_nt: TGTGCCATCAACCCGACAGACATGAACACCGGGGAGCTGTTTTTT
d_call: -; v_call: TRBV11-2; j_call: TRBJ2-3; clone_size: -; cdr3_aa: CASSELLGGQYF; cdr3_nt: TGTGCCAGCAGCGAGCTTTTAGGCGGACAGTATTTT
d_call: TRBD1; v_call: TRBV4-1; j_call: TRBJ2-1; clone_size: -; cdr3_aa: CASSQGWGQEYNEQFF; cdr3_nt: TGCGCCAGCAGCCAAGGGTGGGGACAGGAGTACAATGAGCAGTTCTTC
d_call: TRBD1; v_call: TRBV4-1; j_call: TRBJ2-7; clone_size: -; cdr3_aa: CASSQLAGGPYEQYF; cdr3_nt: TGCGCCAGCAGCCAATTGGCAGGGGGCCCCTACGAGCAGTACTTC
d_call: -; v_call: TRBV7-2; j_call: TRBJ1-5; clone_size: -; cdr3_aa: CASSLGGGGNQPQHF; cdr3_nt: TGTGCCAGCAGCTTGGGAGGGGGAGGCAATCAGCCCCAGCATTTT
d_call: TRBD2; v_call: TRBV5-1; j_call: TRBJ2-1; clone_size: -; cdr3_aa: CASSLPRSGRDNEQFF; cdr3_nt: TGCGCCAGCAGCTTGCCGCGGAGCGGGAGGGACAATGAGCAGTTCTTC
d_call: -; v_call: TRBV10-3; j_call: TRBJ2-1; clone_size: -; cdr3_aa: CAISEGGWVYNEQFF; cdr3_nt: TGTGCCATCAGTGAGGGGGGGTGGGTCTACAATGAGCAGTTCTTC
d_call: -; v_call: TRBV6-5; j_call: TRBJ1-4; clone_size: -; cdr3_aa: CASWRTREKLFF; cdr3_nt: TGTGCCAGCTGGAGGACTAGAGAAAAACTGTTTTTT
d_call: -; v_call: TRBV19; j_call: TRBJ1-4; clone_size: -; cdr3_aa: CASSILSNEKLFF; cdr3_nt: TGTGCCAGTAGTATTCTGAGTAATGAAAAACTGTTTTTT
d_call: -; v_call: TRBV6-2/TRBV6-3; j_call: TRBJ1-5; clone_size: -; cdr3_aa: CASSFGGVQPQHF; cdr3_nt: TGTGCCAGCAGTTTTGGAGGGGTTCAGCCCCAGCATTTT
d_call: -; v_call: TRBV2; j_call: TRBJ1-3; clone_size: -; cdr3_aa: CASSDGSVLNTIYF; cdr3_nt: TGTGCCAGCAGTGATGGTTCGGTGCTAAACACCATATATTTT
d_call: -; v_call: TRBV29-1; j_call: TRBJ1-4; clone_size: -; cdr3_aa: CSVEDPFGATNEKLFF; cdr3_nt: TGCAGCGTTGAAGATCCTTTCGGGGCAACTAATGAAAAACTGTTTTTT
d_call: TRBD1; v_call: TRBV6-5; j_call: TRBJ2-7; clone_size: -; cdr3_aa: CASSPRTGASYEQYF; cdr3_nt: TGTGCCAGCAGCCCCAGGACAGGGGCCTCCTACGAGCAGTACTTC
d_call: TRBD1; v_call: TRBV29-1; j_call: TRBJ1-1; clone_size: -; cdr3_aa: CSVGQAPLNTEAFF; cdr3_nt: TGCAGCGTCGGACAGGCCCCTTTGAACACTGAAGCTTTCTTT
d_call: -; v_call: TRBV2; j_call: TRBJ2-7; clone_size: -; cdr3_aa: CASRPLAQEQYF; cdr3_nt: TGTGCCAGCAGGCCACTAGCACAGGAGCAGTACTTC
d_call: -; v_call: TRBV3-1/TRBV3-2; j_call: TRBJ2-7; clone_size: -; cdr3_aa: CASSQTWGLSYEQYF; cdr3_nt: TGTGCCAGCAGCCAAACCTGGGGCCTATCCTACGAGCAGTACTTC
d_call: -; v_call: TRBV10-1; j_call: TRBJ2-3; clone_size: -; cdr3_aa: CASSEGGDTQYF; cdr3_nt: TGCGCCAGCAGTGAGGGCGGGGATACGCAGTATTTT
d_call: -; v_call: TRBV4-3; j_call: TRBJ1-1; clone_size: -; cdr3_aa: CASSQDLGALWTEAFF; cdr3_nt: TGCGCCAGCAGCCAAGATCTGGGGGCTTTGTGGACTGAAGCTTTCTTT
d_call: TRBD1; v_call: TRBV3-1/TRBV3-2; j_call: TRBJ1-4; clone_size: -; cdr3_aa: CASSQDWGQGQKLFF; cdr3_nt: TGTGCCAGCAGCCAAGATTGGGGACAGGGGCAAAAACTGTTTTTT
d_call: TRBD2; v_call: TRBV10-3; j_call: TRBJ2-3; clone_size: -; cdr3_aa: CAISSGRTTDTQYF; cdr3_nt: TGTGCCATCAGTAGCGGGAGGACCACAGATACGCAGTATTTT
d_call: TRBD1; v_call: TRBV19; j_call: TRBJ1-1; clone_size: -; cdr3_aa: CASTRGQLNTEAFF; cdr3_nt: TGTGCCAGTACCCGGGGACAGTTGAACACTGAAGCTTTCTTT
d_call: -; v_call: TRBV4-2; j_call: TRBJ1-4; clone_size: once; cdr3_aa: CASSQDGGQAFNEKLFF; cdr3_nt: TGTGCCAGCAGCCAAGATGGTGGGCAGGCCTTTAATGAAAAACTGTTTTTT
d_call: TRBD1; v_call: TRBV11-2; j_call: TRBJ1-5; clone_size: -; cdr3_aa: CASSPGRTGNDRPQHF; cdr3_nt: TGTGCCAGCAGCCCCGGTCGGACAGGGAACGATCGACCCCAGCATTTT
d_call: -; v_call: TRBV11-2; j_call: TRBJ1-2; clone_size: -; cdr3_aa: CASSPSAGSNYGYTF; cdr3_nt: TGTGCCAGCAGCCCTAGTGCGGGTTCTAACTATGGCTACACCTTC
d_call: TRBD1; v_call: TRBV6-2/TRBV6-3; j_call: TRBJ1-4; clone_size: -; cdr3_aa: CASSPQGSDNEKLFF; cdr3_nt: TGTGCCAGCAGTCCACAGGGGAGTGATAATGAAAAACTGTTTTTT
d_call: TRBD2; v_call: TRBV4-3; j_call: TRBJ2-1; clone_size: -; cdr3_aa: CASSQRTSGVYNEQFF; cdr3_nt: TGCGCCAGCAGCCAGAGGACTAGCGGGGTTTACAATGAGCAGTTCTTC
d_call: TRBD2; v_call: TRBV16; j_call: TRBJ2-3; clone_size: once; cdr3_aa: CASSQSIGLAGGQDTQYF; cdr3_nt: TGTGCCAGCAGCCAATCGATCGGACTAGCGGGGGGGCAGGATACGCAGTATTTT
d_call: -; v_call: TRBV4-1; j_call: TRBJ2-1; clone_size: -; cdr3_aa: CASSQVANYEQFF; cdr3_nt: TGCGCCAGCAGCCAAGTAGCGAACTATGAGCAGTTCTTC
d_call: -; v_call: TRBV6-5; j_call: TRBJ2-2; clone_size: few; cdr3_aa: CASTIGQSGELFF; cdr3_nt: TGTGCCAGCACTATCGGACAGTCCGGGGAGCTGTTTTTT
d_call: TRBD1; v_call: TRBV19; j_call: TRBJ1-2; clone_size: -; cdr3_aa: CASSIGQGIYGYTF; cdr3_nt: TGTGCCAGTAGTATAGGACAGGGAATCTATGGCTACACCTTC
d_call: -; v_call: TRBV19; j_call: TRBJ2-1; clone_size: -; cdr3_aa: CASSIDSNEQFF; cdr3_nt: TGTGCCAGTAGTATTGACAGCAATGAGCAGTTCTTC
d_call: -; v_call: TRBV6-5; j_call: TRBJ1-1; clone_size: -; cdr3_aa: CASNRGEDRHTEAFF; cdr3_nt: TGTGCCAGCAACCGAGGAGAGGATAGACACACTGAAGCTTTCTTT
d_call: TRBD1; v_call: TRBV7-2; j_call: TRBJ1-2; clone_size: -; cdr3_aa: CASSLWGDRGHGYTF; cdr3_nt: TGTGCCAGCAGCTTATGGGGGGACAGGGGGCATGGCTACACCTTC
d_call: -; v_call: TRBV7-9; j_call: TRBJ1-1; clone_size: -; cdr3_aa: CASSLGSGKNTEAFF; cdr3_nt: TGTGCCAGCAGCTTAGGTTCAGGGAAGAACACTGAAGCTTTCTTT
d_call: -; v_call: TRBV10-1; j_call: TRBJ2-3; clone_size: -; cdr3_aa: CALVGEGTDTQYF; cdr3_nt: TGCGCCCTCGTAGGGGAGGGCACAGATACGCAGTATTTT
d_call: -; v_call: TRBV10-3; j_call: TRBJ1-2; clone_size: -; cdr3_aa: CATSGAGNYGYTF; cdr3_nt: TGTGCCACCTCCGGCGCAGGAAACTATGGCTACACCTTC
d_call: -; v_call: TRBV7-9; j_call: TRBJ2-1; clone_size: -; cdr3_aa: CASSSDRLDTHEQFF; cdr3_nt: TGTGCCAGCAGCTCCGACCGACTGGACACACATGAGCAGTTCTTC
d_call: TRBD1; v_call: TRBV19; j_call: TRBJ1-2; clone_size: -; cdr3_aa: CASRVGTGRLDGYTF; cdr3_nt: TGTGCCAGTAGGGTAGGGACAGGCCGGCTGGATGGCTACACCTTC
d_call: -; v_call: TRBV6-5; j_call: TRBJ1-3; clone_size: -; cdr3_aa: CASSYSSGFGNTIYF; cdr3_nt: TGTGCCAGCAGTTACTCATCAGGGTTTGGAAACACCATATATTTT
d_call: -; v_call: TRBV7-9; j_call: TRBJ2-7; clone_size: -; cdr3_aa: CASSPDTVYMNYEQYF; cdr3_nt: TGTGCCAGCAGCCCCGATACAGTGTACATGAACTACGAGCAGTACTTC
d_call: TRBD1; v_call: TRBV29-1; j_call: TRBJ1-5; clone_size: -; cdr3_aa: CSVEGEGAGQPQHF; cdr3_nt: TGCAGCGTTGAGGGTGAGGGGGCTGGGCAGCCCCAGCATTTT
d_call: -; v_call: TRBV11-2; j_call: TRBJ1-5; clone_size: -; cdr3_aa: CASSLGPRGYSNQPQHF; cdr3_nt: TGTGCCAGCAGCTTAGGACCCAGGGGCTATAGCAATCAGCCCCAGCATTTT
d_call: -; v_call: TRBV11-2; j_call: TRBJ2-4; clone_size: once; cdr3_aa: CASGQGPGKNIQYF; cdr3_nt: TGTGCCAGCGGTCAGGGGCCGGGCAAAAACATTCAGTACTTC
d_call: -; v_call: TRBV12-2; j_call: TRBJ1-2; clone_size: -; cdr3_aa: CASRPKSRGLRYGYTF; cdr3_nt: TGTGCAAGTCGCCCTAAGAGTAGGGGGCTTAGGTATGGCTACACCTTC
d_call: -; v_call: TRBV27; j_call: TRBJ1-6; clone_size: -; cdr3_aa: CASSLGQGNSPLHF; cdr3_nt: TGTGCCAGCAGTTTAGGGCAGGGAAATTCACCCCTCCACTTT
d_call: -; v_call: TRBV6-1; j_call: TRBJ1-1; clone_size: -; cdr3_aa: CASSEVAGTNTEAFF; cdr3_nt: TGTGCCAGCAGTGAAGTGGCGGGCACTAACACTGAAGCTTTCTTT
d_call: -; v_call: TRBV7-9; j_call: TRBJ1-1; clone_size: -; cdr3_aa: CASSLGAGAVFTEAFF; cdr3_nt: TGTGCCAGCAGCTTAGGAGCAGGGGCGGTCTTCACTGAAGCTTTCTTT
d_call: -; v_call: TRBV28; j_call: TRBJ1-3; clone_size: -; cdr3_aa: CASRKQGFGNTIYF; cdr3_nt: TGTGCCAGCAGAAAACAGGGATTTGGAAACACCATATATTTT
d_call: -; v_call: TRBV3-1/TRBV3-2; j_call: TRBJ2-5; clone_size: -; cdr3_aa: CASSQKRRQETQYF; cdr3_nt: TGTGCCAGCAGCCAAAAAAGGAGGCAGGAGACCCAGTACTTC
d_call: -; v_call: TRBV19; j_call: TRBJ1-1; clone_size: -; cdr3_aa: CASSIDVTIGDTEAFF; cdr3_nt: TGTGCCAGTAGTATAGATGTCACGATCGGGGACACTGAAGCTTTCTTT
d_call: TRBD1; v_call: TRBV6-5; j_call: TRBJ1-3; clone_size: -; cdr3_aa: CASSYGQGAGNTIYF; cdr3_nt: TGTGCCAGCAGTTACGGACAGGGTGCGGGAAACACCATATATTTT